The rows below give T cell receptor beta chains drawn from one sample of a study of tumor-infiltrating lymphocytes in localized non-small cell lung cancer. The method was immunoSEQ multiplex PCR; TCRdb's version includes in-frame clones alone and lacks a portion of them. Of under 6,000 clones in the sample, more than 95% were seen once. Sequenced: uninvolved lung tissue not adjacent to the tumor. The receptors originated from a human donor with non-small cell lung cancer. Each CDR3 is given with its conserved first and last residue. D genes are given only for firm matches. Clone size is stated in some rows and not others, as once, few, many or a class when expanded.

D gene	V gene	clone size	J gene	CDR3 DNA	CDR3 protein
-	TRBV6-6	-	TRBJ1-5	TGTGCCAGCAGGGACTATAGCAATCAGCCCCAGCATTTT	CASRDYSNQPQHF
TRBD2	TRBV7-9	few	TRBJ2-2	TGTGCCAGCAGGGAGGGACTAGCGGAGCTAAACACCGGGGAGCTGTTTTTT	CASREGLAELNTGELFF
-	TRBV5-1	-	TRBJ1-1	TGCGCCAGCAGCTTGGAGGGACAACGGTCCACTGAAGCTTTCTTT	CASSLEGQRSTEAFF
-	TRBV10-3	-	TRBJ2-5	TGTGCCATCGGGGACGATGGTCGGACCCAGTACTTC	CAIGDDGRTQYF
TRBD1	TRBV30	-	TRBJ1-4	TGTGCCTGGACCAGGGGGCGAGGTGAAAAACTGTTTTTT	CAWTRGRGEKLFF
TRBD1	TRBV5-5	-	TRBJ2-7	TGTGCCAGCAGCTTCGGGACAGGCGTCTCCTACGAGCAGTACTTC	CASSFGTGVSYEQYF
TRBD1	TRBV6-1	-	TRBJ1-5	TGTGCCAGCAGTGGAGACAGGGAGGTTTGGGATAGCAATCAGCCCCAGCATTTT	CASSGDREVWDSNQPQHF
-	TRBV5-1	-	TRBJ2-5	TGCGCCAGCAGATCAAACAGGTTGGGGGGAGAGACCCAGTACTTC	CASRSNRLGGETQYF
TRBD1	TRBV2	-	TRBJ2-4	TGTGCCAGCAGTGAACCAGGGGGAAACATTCAGTACTTC	CASSEPGGNIQYF
TRBD2	TRBV18	-	TRBJ2-2	TGTGCCAGCTCACCAAACAGCGGGGGGACCGGGGAGCTGTTTTTT	CASSPNSGGTGELFF
-	TRBV10-3	once	TRBJ1-1	TGTGCCATCAGTGACGAGGGGAGGGGAAACACTGAAGCTTTCTTT	CAISDEGRGNTEAFF
-	TRBV6-5	-	TRBJ2-2	TGTGCCAGCAGTTACTCACAGGGTGCCGGGGAGCTGTTTTTT	CASSYSQGAGELFF
-	TRBV5-1	-	TRBJ1-4	TGCGCCAGCAGCTTGGAACCAGGTATAGCTAATGAAAAACTGTTTTTT	CASSLEPGIANEKLFF
-	TRBV30	once	TRBJ2-7	TGTGCCTGGGGGCCTAACTCCTACGAGCAGTACTTC	CAWGPNSYEQYF
-	TRBV7-6	-	TRBJ2-1	TGTGCCAGCAGCTCGACCGGAGCGGCCTACAATGAGCAGTTCTTC	CASSSTGAAYNEQFF
-	TRBV7-8	-	TRBJ2-7	TGTGCCAGCAGCCCAAGGCGGTGGGGAGCGCGCCCTGGCGAGCAGTACTTC	CASSPRRWGARPGEQYF
TRBD1	TRBV18	-	TRBJ2-7	TGTGCCAGCTCACAAGGGACAGGAGGACCCTACGAGCAGTACTTC	CASSQGTGGPYEQYF
TRBD1	TRBV2	-	TRBJ1-6	TGTGCCAGCAGTGGGGACAGGGCGGGTAATTCACCCCTCCACTTT	CASSGDRAGNSPLHF
-	TRBV7-3	-	TRBJ1-2	TGTGCCAGCAGCCCAGGGACGTCTAACTATGGCTACACCTTC	CASSPGTSNYGYTF
TRBD1	TRBV7-8	once	TRBJ1-5	TGTGCCAGCAGCTCACCGTACGGGGACAGGGGTCAGCCCCAGCATTTT	CASSSPYGDRGQPQHF
-	TRBV2	-	TRBJ2-2	TGTGCCAGCAGTGACCGGGGGACCACCGGGGAGCTGTTTTTT	CASSDRGTTGELFF
-	TRBV30	-	TRBJ2-3	TGTGCCTGGAGGGGGGACGCCCGGTTTGCAGATACGCAGTATTTT	CAWRGDARFADTQYF
-	TRBV29-1	-	TRBJ2-5	TGCAGCGTTGAGACCTTAGCCGGGGGTGGAGAGACCCAGTACTTC	CSVETLAGGGETQYF
-	TRBV14	-	TRBJ2-7	TGTGCCAGCAGCCAAGAGATTCGGGGCCACGAGCAGTACTTC	CASSQEIRGHEQYF
TRBD2	TRBV6-1	-	TRBJ2-5	TGTGCCAGCGGGGGACTAGCGGGCCAAGAGACCCAGTACTTC	CASGGLAGQETQYF
-	TRBV11-2	-	TRBJ2-7	TGTGCCAGCAGCTTAACAGTAGAAAAGAACGAGCAGTACTTC	CASSLTVEKNEQYF
-	TRBV7-2	-	TRBJ2-7	TGTGCCAGCAGCTTAGTTCGAAGAGGCGAGCAGTACTTC	CASSLVRRGEQYF
-	TRBV6-1	once	TRBJ2-5	TGTGCCACCAAGGATTACCAAGAGACCCAGTACTTC	CATKDYQETQYF
TRBD1	TRBV29-1	few	TRBJ1-2	TGCAGCGGAGTGGTACAGGGGTTTGATGGCTACACCTTC	CSGVVQGFDGYTF
-	TRBV7-9	-	TRBJ2-5	TGTGCCAGCACCCCCGGTTGGGAGACACCGAACCAAGAGACCCAGTACTTC	CASTPGWETPNQETQYF
-	TRBV5-8	-	TRBJ1-2	TGTGCCAGCAGCTTGTCGGTTAACTATGGCTACACCTTC	CASSLSVNYGYTF
TRBD1	TRBV11-2	-	TRBJ1-2	TGTGCCAGCAGCACCACAGGGGCCTATGGCTACACCTTC	CASSTTGAYGYTF
-	TRBV15	-	TRBJ1-2	TGTGCCACCAGCCGCACAGGGTCGGAGGGCTACACCTTC	CATSRTGSEGYTF
TRBD1	TRBV18	-	TRBJ1-5	TGTGCCAGCTCACCCGTTGACAGGGGGCGGAATCAGCCCCAGCATTTT	CASSPVDRGRNQPQHF
TRBD2	TRBV30	-	TRBJ2-1	TGTGCCTGGAGTGTACTGGCTAGCGGAACCTACAATGAGCAGTTCTTC	CAWSVLASGTYNEQFF
TRBD1	TRBV29-1	-	TRBJ2-7	TGCAGCGTTGACCCGACAGGGAGTGGGAGCGAGCAGTACTTC	CSVDPTGSGSEQYF
TRBD2	TRBV10-2	once	TRBJ2-6	TGCGCCAGCAGTGAATCCGGGGGGGCTTATGGGGCCAACGTCCTGACTTTC	CASSESGGAYGANVLTF